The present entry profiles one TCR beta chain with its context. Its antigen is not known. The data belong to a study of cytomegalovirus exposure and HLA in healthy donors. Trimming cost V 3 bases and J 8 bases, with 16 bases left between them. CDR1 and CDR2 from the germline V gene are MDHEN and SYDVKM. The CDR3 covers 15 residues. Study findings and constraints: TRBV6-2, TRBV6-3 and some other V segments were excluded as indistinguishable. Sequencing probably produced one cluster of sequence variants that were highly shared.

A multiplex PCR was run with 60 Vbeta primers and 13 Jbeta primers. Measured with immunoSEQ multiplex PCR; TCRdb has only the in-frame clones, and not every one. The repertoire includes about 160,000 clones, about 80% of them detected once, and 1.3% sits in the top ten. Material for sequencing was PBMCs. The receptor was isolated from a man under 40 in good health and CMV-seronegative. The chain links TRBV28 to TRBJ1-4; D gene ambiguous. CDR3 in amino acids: CASSLGGIHQEKLFF. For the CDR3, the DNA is TGTGCCAGCAGTTTGGGAGGGATCCATCAGGAAAAACTGTTTTTT.